The entry that follows covers one T cell receptor (beta chain) sequence. What it binds is not known. Germline CDR1 reads SGHVS; CDR2 reads FNYEAQ. V was trimmed by 5 bases and J by 7 bases, leaving 12 bases between them. This CDR3 spans 13 amino acids. The data were obtained in a study of beta chain features in type 1 diabetes. Overall study results and limits: Shortening that was moderate but significant affected the TCRB CDR3s of Type 1 diabetes patients in all four CD4+ subsets. Cells with high TCR expression could be over-represented by cDNA sequencing. The study notes PCR might favor shorter templates equally in patients and controls.

Expressed TCRB transcripts got sequenced, as all isolated RNA was reverse transcribed. Clones were read by immunoSEQ multiplex PCR, and TCRdb kept only the in-frame ones, dropping some. The sample contains more than 250,000 clones, approximately 20% of which appear only once. The sequence came from a woman between 40 and 55 years old with type 1 diabetes. Source material: naive CD4+ T cells from blood. The chain is built from TRBV7-6 and TRBJ1-5; D call uncertain. The chain's CDR3 is CASSPAAEQPQHF. DNA for the CDR3: TGTGCCAGCAGCCCCGCTGCGGAGCAGCCCCAGCATTTT. The variable domain in full, completed from reference TRBV7-6 and TRBJ1-5, reads GAGVSQSPRYKVTKRGQDVALRCDPISGHVSLYWYRQALGQGPEFLTYFNYEAQQDKSGLPNDRFSAERPEGSISTLTIQRTEQRDSAMYRCASSPAAEQPQHFGDGTRLSIL.